The source of this T cell receptor beta chain is a study of T cells after yellow fever vaccination. The study's findings and limits: A faster peak, day 5 versus 15, was reached by the weaker secondary response.

Ten or more counts support this clonotype. Its antigen is unidentified. From germline, CDR1 is DFQATT and CDR2 SNEGSKA (reference sequence). The trim removed 6 bases at V and 5 bases at J, leaving 6 bases unmatched. The CDR3 is made up of 15 amino acids. By 5'RACE template switching, TCR cDNA was produced, with a universal primer site and UMIs added in the process. Each CDR3 protein is one row after TCRdb ran MiXCR on the 5' RACE reads. In the table there are under 150,000 distinct CDR3 sequences, around 7.7% of which are singletons. The sequencing here drew on CD4+ T cells sorted from PBMCs, taken 5 days after the yellow fever booster vaccination. The chain joins TRBV20-1 to TRBJ2-3, with TRBD2 matching over 15 bases. This receptor was identified in a man aged 25-40 years who received the YFV17D yellow fever vaccine. The CDR3 sequence: CSARRTSGRGDTQYF. The CDR3, as DNA: TGCAGTGCCCGTAGGACTAGCGGGAGGGGAGATACGCAGTATTTT.